The 20 T cell receptor beta chains in this list originate from one sample, sequenced in a study of cytomegalovirus exposure and HLA in healthy donors. Here immunoSEQ multiplex PCR was the method, and the copy in TCRdb shows in-frame clones only, minus some. The top ten hold 0.7% to 0.85% of the sample, which has approximately 300,000 clones, approximately 90% seen once. The sequenced sample consisted of PBMCs. The source is a woman aged 18-30 years in good health and CMV-seronegative.

A remark on this clone: The same CDR3 can be traced to other DNA sequences in this sample. V gene TRBV7-9 combines with J gene TRBJ2-2; TRBD1 might be the D (5 bases). The V end lost 2 bases, the J end lost 5 bases, and 6 bases lay between the germline ends. The germline V gene encodes CDR1 SEHNR and CDR2 FQNEAQ (reference sequence). The CDR3 has 13 amino acids. The CDR3 nucleotides are TGTGCCAGCAGCTTACAGGGAACCGGGGAGCTGTTTTTT. Encoded protein: CASSLQGTGELFF.

The rearrangement links TRBV5-1 to TRBJ2-3; 7 bases align to TRBD2. This CDR3 is built from 14 residues. Per germline, CDR1 SGHRS and CDR2 YFSETQ. The ends lost 7 bases at V and 3 bases at J; junction bases unmatched: 8. As DNA, the CDR3 is TGCGCCAGCTCCCGGGGAGGGGCTACAGATACGCAGTATTTT. Residues: CASSRGGATDTQYF.

This sequence joins TRBV6-5 and TRBJ2-5; tentative D call: TRBD2 (5 bases). V lost 6 bases and J lost 5, with 10 bases in between. Germline CDR1 is MNHEY and CDR2 is SVGAGI. This CDR3 comprises 12 residues. Written as DNA, the CDR3 is TGTGCCAGCAGCACAGCGGTGGAGACCCAGTACTTC. This codes for CASSTAVETQYF.

V is TRBV4-2 and J is TRBJ2-2; D is perhaps TRBD1 (5 bases). V was pared by 6 bases and J by 3 bases, with 14 bases between. The CDR3 runs 15 residues. Germline V lookup: CDR1 LGHNA, CDR2 YNFKEQ. The CDR3 DNA reads as TGTGCCAGCAGGGGGCTGGGCGGTTACACCGGGGAGCTGTTTTTT. Encoded protein: CASRGLGGYTGELFF.

This chain links TRBV21-1 with TRBJ2-7; TRBD1, as called in the table, went unchecked against the DNA. TRBV21-1 is shown as a pseudogene. The CDR3 length is 16 residues. This CDR3 reads CASTSWTGTSSYEQYF. The CDR3 DNA reads as TGTGCCAGCACCTCCTGGACAGGGACCAGCTCCTACGAGCAGTACTTC.

The chain has TRBV5-6 and TRBJ2-1; 10 bases fit TRBD2. V trimming: 4 bases; J trimming: 4 bases; junction bases outside the gene matches: 8. The CDR3 runs 16 residues. Germline lookup yields CDR1 SGHDT and CDR2 YYEEEE. The CDR3 DNA is TGTGCCAGCAGCCGAATGACTAGCGGGCCGTACAATGAGCAGTTCTTC. Protein: CASSRMTSGPYNEQFF.

The chain recombines TRBV7-3 with TRBJ2-7; TRBD2 agrees at 7 bases. The CDR3 loop spans 15 amino acids. The V segment lost 1 base and the J segment 2 bases; nucleotides outside the gene matches: 5. Germline-derived CDR1 and CDR2 are SGHTA and FQGTGA. The CDR3 DNA follows: TGTGCCAGCAGCTTAAGGGGAGGGGATACCTACGAGCAGTACTTC. Its translation: CASSLRGGDTYEQYF. Supplemented by reference TRBV7-3 and TRBJ2-7, the full variable domain reads GAGVSQTPSNKVTEKGKYVELRCDPISGHTALYWYRQSLGQGPEFLIYFQGTGAADDSGLPNDRFFAVRPEGSVSTLKIQRTERGDSAVYLCASSLRGGDTYEQYFGPGTRLTVT.

On this clone itself: Other nucleotide sequences in the sample specify the same CDR3. J is TRBJ2-7 and V is TRBV4-3, with 10 bases identical to TRBD2. The germline gives CDR1 LGHNA, CDR2 YSLEER. J lost 7 bases, V lost 1 base, and 7 bases had no gene match. The CDR3 length is 15 residues. In DNA form, the CDR3 reads TGCGCCAGCAGCCAAGGGACTAGCGGATCAGGGGAGCAGTACTTC. Translating gives CASSQGTSGSGEQYF.

The rearrangement joins TRBV29-1 to TRBJ2-1; 10 nucleotides align to TRBD2. This CDR3 comprises 17 residues. Losses at the gene ends were 1 base for V and 4 bases for J; bases not matched to a gene: 10. CDR1 SQVTM and CDR2 ANQGSEA come from the germline V gene. The CDR3 spells CSVEARTSGSPYNEQFF. The CDR3 DNA follows: TGCAGCGTTGAAGCCCGGACTAGCGGAAGCCCTTACAATGAGCAGTTCTTC.

Only one count was recorded for this clone. The CDR3 sequence is CASSPPGVLPEAFF. In DNA form, the CDR3 reads TGTGCCAGCAGTCCACCAGGGGTCTTGCCTGAAGCTTTCTTT. The rearrangement links TRBV27 to TRBJ1-1, with D possibly being TRBD1 (6 bases). The germline gives CDR1 MNHEY, CDR2 SMNVEV (reference sequence). Trimming cost V 5 bases and J 6 bases, with 16 bases left between them. The CDR3 has 14 residues.

The table lists this clone with a few counts. The CDR3 sequence is CASSYDRDQPQHF. The CDR3 DNA follows: TGTGCCAGTAGTTATGACAGGGATCAGCCCCAGCATTTT. This chain connects TRBV19 to TRBJ1-5, with 7 bases lining up with TRBD1. V was clipped by 5 bases and J by 5 bases; unmatched bases: 3. Germline CDR1 and CDR2: LNHDA and SQIVND (reference sequence). This CDR3 contains 13 residues.

This chain uses TRBV7-2 with TRBJ1-5; D is undetermined. This CDR3 spans 14 amino acids. Germline CDR1 and CDR2: SGHTA and FQGNSA. V lost 5 bases and J 6 bases, leaving 14 bases between the germline ends. This CDR3 is CASSRGDLGQPQHF. As DNA, the CDR3 is TGTGCCAGCAGCCGGGGTGACTTGGGTCAGCCCCAGCATTTT.

This clone was picked up one time. The chain carries TRBV6-1 and TRBJ2-3; D possibly corresponds to TRBD2 (6 bases). The germline CDR1 and CDR2 sequences are MNHNS and SASEGT. The CDR3 is made up of 19 amino acids. The V gene lost 3 bases and the J gene lost 4 bases, with 26 bases spanning the gap. Here the CDR3 DNA reads TGTGCCAGCAGTGACCCTGGAGGGCGACGGGGGAGGCCTGCAGATACGCAGTATTTT. This sequence encodes CASSDPGGRRGRPADTQYF.

The chain couples TRBV5-6 to TRBJ1-5; D is possibly TRBD1 (6 bases). CDR3 length equals 19 residues. CDR1 SGHDT and CDR2 YYEEEE come from the germline V gene. Trimming took off 0 bases at V and 7 bases at J, with 26 bases between the two ends. This CDR3 is CASSLGSGAAGERQQPQHF. CDR3 in DNA: TGTGCCAGCAGCTTGGGGTCAGGGGCGGCCGGCGAAAGACAACAGCCCCAGCATTTT. The complete variable domain, with remaining parts taken from reference TRBV5-6 and TRBJ1-5, reads DAGVTQSPTHLIKTRGQQVTLRCSPKSGHDTVSWYQQALGQGPQFIFQYYEEEERQRGNFPDRFSGHQFPNYSSELNVNALLLGDSALYLCASSLGSGAAGERQQPQHFGDGTRLSIL.

The chain combines TRBV9 with TRBJ2-5, with unresolved D. This CDR3 region has 14 residues. The V end was cut by 0 bases, the J end by 0 bases, with 6 bases between. Germline lookup yields CDR1 SGDLS and CDR2 YYNGEE. The CDR3, as DNA: TGTGCCAGCAGCGTAGGAACGGACCAAGAGACCCAGTACTTC. It yields the protein CASSVGTDQETQYF.

The rearrangement uses TRBV6-5 and TRBJ2-5; D not resolved. The germline gives CDR1 MNHEY, CDR2 SVGAGI. The CDR3 consists of 11 residues. The V gene lost 7 bases and the J gene lost 2 bases, with 5 bases spanning the gap. The chain's CDR3 is CASKRQETQYF. The CDR3 nucleotides read TGTGCCAGCAAGAGGCAAGAGACCCAGTACTTC.

The chain carries TRBV5-4 and TRBJ1-2; 9 bases line up with TRBD1. V gave up 4 bases and J gave up 6 bases; unmatched junction bases: 16. The CDR3 length is 17 residues. Germline CDR1 SGHNT, CDR2 YYREEE (reference sequence). The CDR3 reads CASSRNLGQGVDNGYTF. The CDR3 DNA reads TGTGCCAGCAGCCGCAATTTGGGACAGGGCGTGGACAATGGCTACACCTTC.

The V call is TRBV18, the J call TRBJ2-1; 12 bases agree with TRBD2. Germline CDR1 and CDR2: KGHSH and LQKENI. The CDR3 sequence is 19 residues long. J was trimmed by 4 bases and V by 3 bases; bases with no gene match: 13. DNA for the CDR3: TGTGCCAGCTCACCGAGGACTAGCGGGAAAGGGGCTGAGTACAATGAGCAGTTCTTC. Protein product: CASSPRTSGKGAEYNEQFF. The full variable domain, rest sourced from reference TRBV18 and TRBJ2-1, is NAGVMQNPRHLVRRRGQEARLRCSPMKGHSHVYWYRQLPEEGLKFMVYLQKENIIDESGMPKERFSAEFPKEGPSILRIQQVVRGDSAAYFCASSPRTSGKGAEYNEQFFGPGTRLTVL.

The rearrangement uses TRBV7-3 and TRBJ2-7; D is possibly TRBD1 (6 bases). This CDR3 is 14 amino acids long. Germline assignment: CDR1 SGHTA and CDR2 FQGTGA. Trimming removed 5 bases at V and 3 bases at J, with 14 bases between. This CDR3 reads CASSPRTGSYEQYF. DNA of the CDR3: TGTGCCAGCAGCCCACGTACAGGGAGCTACGAGCAGTACTTC.

V and J are TRBV5-4 and TRBJ2-7; D is perhaps TRBD1 (6 bases). CDR1 is SGHNT and CDR2 is YYREEE in the germline V gene (reference sequence). Trimming took 2 bases from V and 4 from J, leaving 13 bases between them. This CDR3 is built from 14 residues. The CDR3 here is CASSFQAQGYEQYF. Written as DNA, the CDR3 is TGTGCCAGCAGCTTCCAGGCTCAGGGGTACGAGCAGTACTTC.